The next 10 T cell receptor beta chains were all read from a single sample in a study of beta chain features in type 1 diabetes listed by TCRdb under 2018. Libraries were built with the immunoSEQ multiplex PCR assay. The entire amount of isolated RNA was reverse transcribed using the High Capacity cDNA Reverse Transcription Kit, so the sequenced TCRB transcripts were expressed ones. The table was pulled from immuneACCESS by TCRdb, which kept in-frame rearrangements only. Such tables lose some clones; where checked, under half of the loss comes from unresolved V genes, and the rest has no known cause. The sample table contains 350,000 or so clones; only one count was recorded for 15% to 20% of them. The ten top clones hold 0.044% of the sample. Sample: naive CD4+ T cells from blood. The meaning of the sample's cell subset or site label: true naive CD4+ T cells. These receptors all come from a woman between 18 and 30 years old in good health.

The CDR3 sequence: CASSTTSAETQYF. CDR3 DNA: TGTGCCAGCAGCACGACTAGCGCCGAGACCCAGTACTTC. The chain joins TRBV9 to TRBJ2-5; 8 bases match TRBD2. Losses at the gene ends were 4 bases for V and 5 bases for J; bases not matched to a gene: 4. The CDR3 contains 13 residues. Per germline, CDR1 SGDLS and CDR2 YYNGEE.

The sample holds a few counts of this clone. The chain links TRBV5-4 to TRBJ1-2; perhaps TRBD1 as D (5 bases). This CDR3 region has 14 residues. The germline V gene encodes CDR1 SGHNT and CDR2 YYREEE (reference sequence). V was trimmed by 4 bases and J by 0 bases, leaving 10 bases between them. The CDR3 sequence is CASSRQLTNYGYTF. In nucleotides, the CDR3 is TGTGCCAGCAGCCGACAGCTTACTAACTATGGCTACACCTTC. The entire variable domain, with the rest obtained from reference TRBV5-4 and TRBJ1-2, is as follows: ETGVTQSPTHLIKTRGQQVTLRCSSQSGHNTVSWYQQALGQGPQFIFQYYREEENGRGNFPPRFSGLQFPNYSSELNVNALELDDSALYLCASSRQLTNYGYTFGSGTRLTVV.

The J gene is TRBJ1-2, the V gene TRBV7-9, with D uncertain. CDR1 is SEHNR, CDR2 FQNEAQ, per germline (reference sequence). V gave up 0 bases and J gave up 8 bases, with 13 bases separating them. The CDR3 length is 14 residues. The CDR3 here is CASSLASTYFGYTF. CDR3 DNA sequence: TGTGCCAGCAGCTTAGCGAGTACCTATTTCGGCTACACCTTC.

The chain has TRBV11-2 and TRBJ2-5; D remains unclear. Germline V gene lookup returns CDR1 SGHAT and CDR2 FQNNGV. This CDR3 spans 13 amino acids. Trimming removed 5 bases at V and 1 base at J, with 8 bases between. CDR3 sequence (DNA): TGTGCCAGCAGCCTATCTGGCCAAGAGACCCAGTACTTC. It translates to CASSLSGQETQYF.

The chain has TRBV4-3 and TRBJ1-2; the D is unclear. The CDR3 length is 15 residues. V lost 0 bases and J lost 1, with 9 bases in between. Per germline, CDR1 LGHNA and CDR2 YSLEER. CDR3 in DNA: TGCGCCAGCAGCCAAGAGAGAGGGAGTAACTATGGCTACACCTTC. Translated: CASSQERGSNYGYTF.

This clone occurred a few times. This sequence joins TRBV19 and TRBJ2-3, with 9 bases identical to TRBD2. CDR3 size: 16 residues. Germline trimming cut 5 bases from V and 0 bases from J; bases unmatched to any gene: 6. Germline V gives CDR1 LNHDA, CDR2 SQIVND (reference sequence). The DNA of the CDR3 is TGTGCCAGTAGTCTAGCGGGGAGGCTAAGCACAGATACGCAGTATTTT. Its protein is CASSLAGRLSTDTQYF.

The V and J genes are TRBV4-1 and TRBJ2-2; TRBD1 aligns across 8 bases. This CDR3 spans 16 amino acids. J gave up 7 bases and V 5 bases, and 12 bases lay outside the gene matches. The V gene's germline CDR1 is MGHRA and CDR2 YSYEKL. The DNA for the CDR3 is TGCGCCAGCAGCAAACAGCAGGGGGCTGTAGTCGGGGAGCTGTTTTTT. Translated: CASSKQQGAVVGELFF.

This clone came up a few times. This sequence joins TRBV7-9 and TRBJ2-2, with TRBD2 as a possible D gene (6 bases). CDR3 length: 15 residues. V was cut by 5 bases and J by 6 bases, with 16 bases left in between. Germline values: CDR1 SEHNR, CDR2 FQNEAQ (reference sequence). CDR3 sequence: CASSLPGGEAGELFF. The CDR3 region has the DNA TGTGCCAGCAGCCTGCCTGGAGGGGAGGCCGGGGAGCTGTTTTTT.

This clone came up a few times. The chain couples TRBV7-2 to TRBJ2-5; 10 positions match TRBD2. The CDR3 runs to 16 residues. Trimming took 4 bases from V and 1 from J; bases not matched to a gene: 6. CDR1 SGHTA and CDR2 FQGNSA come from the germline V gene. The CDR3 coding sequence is TGTGCCAGCAGCTGGGCTAGCGGGGGCTTCCAAGAGACCCAGTACTTC. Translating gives CASSWASGGFQETQYF.

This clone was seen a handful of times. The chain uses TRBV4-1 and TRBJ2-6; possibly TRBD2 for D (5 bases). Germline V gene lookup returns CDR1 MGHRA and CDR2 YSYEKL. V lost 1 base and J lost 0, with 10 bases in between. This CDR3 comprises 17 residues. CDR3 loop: CASSQGTAISGANVLTF. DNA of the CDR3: TGCGCCAGCAGCCAAGGGACTGCAATCTCTGGGGCCAACGTCCTGACTTTC.